These 9 T cell receptor beta chains came from one sample sequenced in a study of T cell repertoires in cytomegalovirus infection. TCRdb fed the reads into MiXCR, producing one record per CDR3 protein. Of some 560,000 distinct CDR3 sequences in the sample, 35% to 50% were seen once. No antigen has been identified for these receptors. Sequencing used cultured PBMCs, obtained from culture after CMV antigen stimulation. Every receptor here comes from a human donor in good health (CMV status not recorded). Some clones in this sample may be carry-over from other donors' samples.

In this sample, this clonotype turned up many times. The chain combines TRBV4-2 with TRBJ1-1, with 7 nucleotides matching TRBD1. From germline, CDR1 is LGHNA and CDR2 YNFKEQ. The trim removed 2 bases at V and 1 base at J, leaving 1 base unmatched. The CDR3 runs 14 residues. CDR3 protein: CASSQTGANTEAFF. Written as DNA, the CDR3 is TGTGCCAGCAGCCAAACAGGGGCGAACACTGAAGCTTTCTTT.

V usage is TRBV7-2 and J usage is TRBJ1-5, with D perhaps matching TRBD1 (6 bases). There are 12 residues in the CDR3. V was pared by 6 bases and J by 5 bases, with 8 bases between. Germline-derived CDR1 and CDR2 are SGHTA and FQGNSA. CDR3 nucleotide sequence: TGTGCCAGCAGGCAGGGGCATCAGCCCCAGCATTTT. Its translation: CASRQGHQPQHF.

Details on this clonotype: The junction departs from germline at one end; a sequencing error may be responsible. The gene calls are TRBV4-1 and TRBJ2-2; D remains ambiguous. CDR1 MGHRA and CDR2 YSYEKL come from the germline V gene. CDR3 length: 13 amino acids. This CDR3 is CATSRVGTGELFF. CDR3 nucleotide sequence: TGCGCCACCAGCCGGGTAGGCACCGGGGAGCTGTTTTTT.

The genes are TRBV7-2 and TRBJ2-1; a possible D gene is TRBD1 (6 bases). There are 14 residues in the CDR3. V shed 5 bases and J shed 2 bases, with 10 bases lying between them. The germline gives CDR1 SGHTA, CDR2 FQGNSA. The DNA of the CDR3 is TGTGCCAGCAGCCAACAGGGAGCCTACAATGAGCAGTTCTTC. It translates to CASSQQGAYNEQFF.

The V call is TRBV7-2, the J call TRBJ2-1; TRBD1 matches at 8 bases. CDR3 size: 15 residues. Germline-derived CDR1 and CDR2 are SGHTA and FQGNSA. The V and J ends lost 5 bases and 10 bases, in that order; junction bases with no gene match: 13. The CDR3 bases are TGTGCCAGCAGCCTCGCGGGCAGGGGGCACTGGGAGCAGTTCTTC. It yields the protein CASSLAGRGHWEQFF.

The genes are TRBV6-8 and TRBJ2-3; 9 bases are a match to TRBD2. CDR3 length: 15 amino acids. Germline trimming cut 6 bases from V and 2 bases from J; bases unmatched to any gene: 6. The germline CDR1 and CDR2 sequences are MNHGY and SAAAGT. DNA for the CDR3: TGTGCCAGCAGGCGGGGGGGCCTGGTCACAGATACGCAGTATTTT. The encoded protein is CASRRGGLVTDTQYF.

In nucleotides, the CDR3 is TGTGCCAGCACCCTTGAGGTTTCCACCGGGGAGCTGTTTTTT. Amino acid sequence: CASTLEVSTGELFF. The chain couples TRBV12-3 or TRBV12-4 to TRBJ2-2; D unclear. The CDR3 runs to 14 residues. Trimming removed 7 bases from V and 4 bases from J, with 13 bases in between.

V gene TRBV20-1 combines with J gene TRBJ2-5; 8 bases agree with TRBD1. There are 13 residues in the CDR3. J gave up 5 bases and V 0 bases, and 2 bases lay outside the gene matches. In germline, CDR1 is DFQATT, CDR2 SNEGSKA (reference sequence). Here the CDR3 DNA reads TGCAGTGCTAGAGATAACAGGGGGGAGACCCAGTACTTC. It codes for CSARDNRGETQYF.

This clonotype was counted between two and nine times. The rearrangement links TRBV7-2 to TRBJ1-1; D ambiguous. The V gene's germline CDR1 is SGHTA and CDR2 FQGNSA. V lost 4 bases and J 3 bases, leaving 15 bases between the germline ends. There are 15 residues in the CDR3. The CDR3 nucleotides read TGTGCCAGCAGCTATACTCCGGGTGGCTACACTGAAGCTTTCTTT. It is translated as CASSYTPGGYTEAFF.